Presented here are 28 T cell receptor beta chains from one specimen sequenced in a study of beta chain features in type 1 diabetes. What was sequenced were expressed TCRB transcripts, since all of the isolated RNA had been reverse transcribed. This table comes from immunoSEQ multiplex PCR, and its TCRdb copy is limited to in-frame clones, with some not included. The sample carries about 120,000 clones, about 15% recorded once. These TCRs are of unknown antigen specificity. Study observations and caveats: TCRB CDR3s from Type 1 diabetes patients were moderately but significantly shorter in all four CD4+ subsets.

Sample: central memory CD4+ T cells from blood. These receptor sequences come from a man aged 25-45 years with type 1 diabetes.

CDR3 nucleotides: TGTGCCAGCAGCTGGGATGGGCGACGGGTAGATACGCAGTATTTT. Its protein is CASSWDGRRVDTQYF. The V call is TRBV7-2, the J call TRBJ2-3, with no clear D. The CDR3 covers 15 residues. The germline V and J ends were trimmed by 4 bases and 5 bases, with 16 bases remaining between them. CDR1 and CDR2 (germline): SGHTA, FQGNSA.

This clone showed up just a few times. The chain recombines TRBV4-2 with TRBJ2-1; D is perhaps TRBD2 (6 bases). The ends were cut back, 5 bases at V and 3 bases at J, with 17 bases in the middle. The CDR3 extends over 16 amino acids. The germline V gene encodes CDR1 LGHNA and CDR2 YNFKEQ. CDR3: CASSWGGDVRYNEQFF. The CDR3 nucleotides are TGTGCCAGCAGCTGGGGCGGGGATGTTCGCTACAATGAGCAGTTCTTC.

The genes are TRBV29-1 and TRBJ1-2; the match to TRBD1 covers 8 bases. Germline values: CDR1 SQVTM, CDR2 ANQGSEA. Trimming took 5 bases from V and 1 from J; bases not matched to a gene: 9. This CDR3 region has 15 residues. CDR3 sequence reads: CSVSDRVGINYGYTF. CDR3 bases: TGCAGCGTTTCGGACAGGGTCGGAATTAACTATGGCTACACCTTC.

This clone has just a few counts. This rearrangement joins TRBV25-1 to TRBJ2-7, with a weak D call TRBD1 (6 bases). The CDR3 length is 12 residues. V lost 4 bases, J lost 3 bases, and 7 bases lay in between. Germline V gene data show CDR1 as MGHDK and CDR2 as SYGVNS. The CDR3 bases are TGTGCCAGCAGTGGGGACATCTACGAGCAGTACTTC. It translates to CASSGDIYEQYF.

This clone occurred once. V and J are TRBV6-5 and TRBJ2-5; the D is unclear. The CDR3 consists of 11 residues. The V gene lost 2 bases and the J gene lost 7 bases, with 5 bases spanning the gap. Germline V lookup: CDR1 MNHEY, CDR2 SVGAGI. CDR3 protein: CASSYEATQYF. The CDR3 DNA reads TGTGCCAGCAGTTACGAGGCGACCCAGTACTTC.

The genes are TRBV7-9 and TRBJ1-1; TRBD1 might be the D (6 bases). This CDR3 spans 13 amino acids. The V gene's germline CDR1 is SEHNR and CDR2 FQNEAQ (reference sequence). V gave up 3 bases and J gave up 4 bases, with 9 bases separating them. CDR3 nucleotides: TGTGCCAGCAGCTTTGACAGGTTCACTGAAGCTTTCTTT. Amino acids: CASSFDRFTEAFF.

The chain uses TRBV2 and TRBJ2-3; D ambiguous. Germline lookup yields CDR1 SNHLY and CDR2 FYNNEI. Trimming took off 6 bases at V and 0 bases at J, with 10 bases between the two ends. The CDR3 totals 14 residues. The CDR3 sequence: CASRPQISTDTQYF. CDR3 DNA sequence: TGTGCCAGCAGGCCGCAGATAAGCACAGATACGCAGTATTTT.

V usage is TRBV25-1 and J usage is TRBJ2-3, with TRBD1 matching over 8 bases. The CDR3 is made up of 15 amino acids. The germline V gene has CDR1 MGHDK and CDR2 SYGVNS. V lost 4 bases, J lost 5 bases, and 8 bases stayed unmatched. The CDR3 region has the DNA TGTGCCAGCAGTGCTCAACAGGGGGTTAAAGATACGCAGTATTTT. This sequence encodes CASSAQQGVKDTQYF.

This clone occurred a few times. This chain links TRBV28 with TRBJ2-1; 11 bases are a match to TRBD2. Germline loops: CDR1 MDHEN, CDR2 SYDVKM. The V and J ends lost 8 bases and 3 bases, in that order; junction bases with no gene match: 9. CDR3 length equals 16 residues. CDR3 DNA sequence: TGTGCCAGCTGCCGACTAGCGGGGACCTACTACAATGAGCAGTTCTTC. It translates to CASCRLAGTYYNEQFF.

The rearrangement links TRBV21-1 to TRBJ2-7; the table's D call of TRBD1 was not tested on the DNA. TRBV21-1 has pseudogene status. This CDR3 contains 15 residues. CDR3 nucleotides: TGTGCCAGCAGCGGAGGGACAGGGATCGCCTACGAGCAGTACTTC. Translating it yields CASSGGTGIAYEQYF.

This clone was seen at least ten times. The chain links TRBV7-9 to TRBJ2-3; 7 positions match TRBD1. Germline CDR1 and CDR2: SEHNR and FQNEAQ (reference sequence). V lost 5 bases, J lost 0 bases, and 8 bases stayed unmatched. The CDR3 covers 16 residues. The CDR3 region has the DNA TGTGCCAGCAGCCCCCGACAGGGCCCTAGCACAGATACGCAGTATTTT. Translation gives CASSPRQGPSTDTQYF.

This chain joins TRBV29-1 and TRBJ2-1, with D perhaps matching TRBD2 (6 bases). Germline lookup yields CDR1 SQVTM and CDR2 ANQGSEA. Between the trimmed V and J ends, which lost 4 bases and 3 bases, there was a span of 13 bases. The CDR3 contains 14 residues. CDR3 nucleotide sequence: TGCAGCGTTGCAGTTGGCGGGATCTACAATGAGCAGTTCTTC. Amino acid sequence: CSVAVGGIYNEQFF.

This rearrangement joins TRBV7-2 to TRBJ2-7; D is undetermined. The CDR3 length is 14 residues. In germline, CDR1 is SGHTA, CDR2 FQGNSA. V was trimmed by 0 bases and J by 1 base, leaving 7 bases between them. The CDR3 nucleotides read TGTGCCAGCAGCTTAGCGGCAGCTTCCTACGAGCAGTACTTC. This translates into CASSLAAASYEQYF.

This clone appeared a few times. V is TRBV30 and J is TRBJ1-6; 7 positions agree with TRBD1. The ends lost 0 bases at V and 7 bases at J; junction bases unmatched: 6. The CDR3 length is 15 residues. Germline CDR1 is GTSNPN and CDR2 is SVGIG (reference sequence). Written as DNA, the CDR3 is TGTGCCTGGAGTGTACTGGGGACAGTCAATTCACCCCTCCACTTT. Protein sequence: CAWSVLGTVNSPLHF.

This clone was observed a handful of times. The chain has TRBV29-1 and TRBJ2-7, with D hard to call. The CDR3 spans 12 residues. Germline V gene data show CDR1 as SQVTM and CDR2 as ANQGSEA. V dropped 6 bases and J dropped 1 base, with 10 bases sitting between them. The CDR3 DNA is TGCAGCGTAGCCCCGAAATCCTACGAGCAGTACTTC. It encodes CSVAPKSYEQYF.

The CDR3 spells CASSLNGGNSNTDTQYF. CDR3 sequence (DNA): TGTGCCAGCAGCTTAAATGGTGGCAATTCTAACACAGATACGCAGTATTTT. V is TRBV7-2 and J is TRBJ2-3; D not certain. CDR1 is SGHTA, CDR2 FQGNSA, per germline. V lost 2 bases to trimming and J lost 2 bases, with 17 bases between them. CDR3 length: 17 amino acids. The whole variable domain, remainder taken from reference TRBV7-2 and TRBJ2-3, is GAGVSQSPSNKVTEKGKDVELRCDPISGHTALYWYRQSLGQGLEFLIYFQGNSAPDKSGLPSDRFSAERTGGSVSTLTIQRTQQEDSAVYLCASSLNGGNSNTDTQYFGPGTRLTVL.

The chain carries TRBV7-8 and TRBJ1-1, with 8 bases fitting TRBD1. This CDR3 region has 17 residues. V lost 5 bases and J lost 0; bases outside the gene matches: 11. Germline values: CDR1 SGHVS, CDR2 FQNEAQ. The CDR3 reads CASSRGTGSSMNTEAFF. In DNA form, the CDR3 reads TGTGCCAGCAGCCGCGGGACAGGTAGCTCCATGAACACTGAAGCTTTCTTT.

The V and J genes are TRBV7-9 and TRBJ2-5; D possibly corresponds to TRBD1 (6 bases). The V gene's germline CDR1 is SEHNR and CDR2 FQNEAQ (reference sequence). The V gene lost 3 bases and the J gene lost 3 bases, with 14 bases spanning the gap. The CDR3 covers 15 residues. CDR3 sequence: CASSLRETGKETQYF. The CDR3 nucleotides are TGTGCCAGCAGCTTGAGGGAAACAGGGAAAGAGACCCAGTACTTC.

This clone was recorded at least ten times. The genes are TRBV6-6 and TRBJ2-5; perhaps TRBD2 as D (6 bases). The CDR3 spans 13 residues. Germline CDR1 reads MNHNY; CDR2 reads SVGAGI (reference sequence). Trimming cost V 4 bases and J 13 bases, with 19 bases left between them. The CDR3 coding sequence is TGTGCCAGCAGTTCCCGAGCCGGCGGGGCCTGGTACTTC. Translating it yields CASSSRAGGAWYF.

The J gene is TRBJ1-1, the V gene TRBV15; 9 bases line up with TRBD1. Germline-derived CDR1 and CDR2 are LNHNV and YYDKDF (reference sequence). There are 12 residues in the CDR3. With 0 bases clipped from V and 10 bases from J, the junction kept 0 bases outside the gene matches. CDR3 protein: CATSRETGGAFF. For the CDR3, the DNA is TGTGCCACCAGCAGAGAGACAGGGGGAGCTTTCTTT.

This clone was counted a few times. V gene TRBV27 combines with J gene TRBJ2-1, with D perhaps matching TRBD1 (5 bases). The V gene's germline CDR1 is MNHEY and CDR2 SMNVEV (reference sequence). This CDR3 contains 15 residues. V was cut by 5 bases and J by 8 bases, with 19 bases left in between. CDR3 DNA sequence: TGTGCCAGCAGTCCTACGCAAATGACAGTCTATGAGCAGTTCTTC. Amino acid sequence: CASSPTQMTVYEQFF.

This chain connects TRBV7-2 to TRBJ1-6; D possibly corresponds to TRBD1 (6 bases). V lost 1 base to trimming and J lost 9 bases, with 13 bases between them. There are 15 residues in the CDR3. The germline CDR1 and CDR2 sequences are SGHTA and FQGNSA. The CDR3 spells CASSLGGAGGSPLHF. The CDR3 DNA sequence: TGTGCCAGCAGCTTAGGGGGGGCCGGAGGTTCACCCCTCCACTTT.

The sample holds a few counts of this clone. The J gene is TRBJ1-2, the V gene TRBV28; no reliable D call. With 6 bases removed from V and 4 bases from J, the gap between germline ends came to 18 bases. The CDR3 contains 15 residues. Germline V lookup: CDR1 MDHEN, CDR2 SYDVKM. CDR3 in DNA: TGTGCCAGCAGATGGAACCTGCTCCCCGGCTATGGCTACACCTTC. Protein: CASRWNLLPGYGYTF.

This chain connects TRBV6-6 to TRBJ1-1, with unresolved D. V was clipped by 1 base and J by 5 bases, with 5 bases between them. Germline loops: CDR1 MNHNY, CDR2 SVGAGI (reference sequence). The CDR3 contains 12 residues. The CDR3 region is CASSYLGTEAFF. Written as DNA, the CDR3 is TGTGCCAGCAGTTACTTGGGGACTGAAGCTTTCTTT.

The CDR3, as DNA: TGTGCCAGCTCACCTGGCCGGGACAGGGTGGATGGCTACACCTTC. It translates to CASSPGRDRVDGYTF. The V and J genes are TRBV18 and TRBJ1-2; TRBD1 agrees at 9 bases. Losses at the gene ends were 3 bases for V and 6 bases for J; bases not matched to a gene: 8. The CDR3 has 15 residues. CDR1 KGHSH and CDR2 LQKENI come from the germline V gene.

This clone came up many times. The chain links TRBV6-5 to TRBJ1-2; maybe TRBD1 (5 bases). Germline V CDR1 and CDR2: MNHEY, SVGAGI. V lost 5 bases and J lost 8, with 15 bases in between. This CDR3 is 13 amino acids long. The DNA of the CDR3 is TGTGCCAGCAGTCCCTCGGGGGAAAGAGGCTACACCTTC. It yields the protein CASSPSGERGYTF.

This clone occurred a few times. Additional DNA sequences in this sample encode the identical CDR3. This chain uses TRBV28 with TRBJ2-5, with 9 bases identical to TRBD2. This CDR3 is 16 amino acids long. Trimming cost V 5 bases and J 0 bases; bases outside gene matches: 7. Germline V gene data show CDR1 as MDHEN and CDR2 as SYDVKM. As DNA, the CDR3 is TGTGCCAGCAGTGAGGCGGGGGGGCGGTACCAAGAGACCCAGTACTTC. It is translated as CASSEAGGRYQETQYF.

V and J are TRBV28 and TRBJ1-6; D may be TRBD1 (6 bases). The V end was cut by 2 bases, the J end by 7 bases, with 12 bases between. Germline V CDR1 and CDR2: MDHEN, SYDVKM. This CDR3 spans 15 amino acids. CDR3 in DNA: TGTGCCAGCAGTTTAAATACAGGGAGCAATTCACCCCTCCACTTT. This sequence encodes CASSLNTGSNSPLHF.